One and the same sample provided the 3 T cell receptor beta chains below, sequenced in a study of Ad26.COV2.S vaccination and SARS-CoV-2 variants. Sequencing used immunoSEQ multiplex PCR; TCRdb keeps in-frame clones, though not all of them. This table holds 400,000 to 450,000 clones, 75% to 95% found once. The treatment was: roughly 19 received Ad26.COV2.S at low or high dose, single or two shots; about 5 received placebo; per-sample allocation not given. The study sampled participants on day 63 after the first vaccine or placebo injection. The sample here was peripheral blood, taken in a trial of Ad26.COV2.S vaccine versus placebo. These receptors were taken from a person aged 18-60 years who received the Ad26.COV2.S COVID-19 vaccine or a placebo.

V gene TRBV10-3 combines with J gene TRBJ1-1; D gene ambiguous. Germline CDR1 ENHRY, CDR2 SYGVKD. V was clipped by 8 bases and J by 2 bases, with 18 bases between them. This CDR3 has 15 amino acids. CDR3 bases: TGTGCCATCGGATCGAGGACGGGAATAAACACTGAAGCTTTCTTT. Amino acids: CAIGSRTGINTEAFF.

As regards this clone: Other DNA sequences in this sample translate to the same CDR3. The J gene is TRBJ2-1, the V gene TRBV4-3, with TRBD2 as a possible D gene (5 bases). Per the germline V gene, CDR1 is LGHNA and CDR2 is YSLEER. The ends were cut back, 0 bases at V and 0 bases at J, with 9 bases in the middle. This CDR3 is 16 amino acids long. The CDR3 loop is CASSQDLGSSYNEQFF. Written as DNA, the CDR3 is TGCGCCAGCAGCCAAGATCTAGGGAGCTCCTACAATGAGCAGTTCTTC.

The chain uses TRBV9 and TRBJ1-1; 7 bases agree with TRBD1. CDR1 is SGDLS and CDR2 is YYNGEE in the germline V gene. The junction had 9 bases not matched to a gene; V was cut back by 6 bases and J by 4 bases. This CDR3 is 14 amino acids long. The CDR3 protein is CASTRTGESTEAFF. Here the CDR3 DNA reads TGTGCCAGCACCAGAACAGGGGAGAGCACTGAAGCTTTCTTT. Complete variable domain (other parts from reference TRBV9 and TRBJ1-1): DSGVTQTPKHLITATGQRVTLRCSPRSGDLSVYWYQQSLDQGLQFLIQYYNGEERAKGNILERFSAQQFPDLHSELNLSSLELGDSALYFCASTRTGESTEAFFGQGTRLTVV.